This TCR beta chain is from a study of T-cell reconstitution after alpha-beta-depleted transplantation in children. V was clipped by 11 bases and J by 5 bases; unmatched bases: 5. CDR3 length: 11 amino acids. From germline, CDR1 is ENHRY and CDR2 SYGVKD. The TCRbeta library was prepared with unique molecular identifiers. TCRdb analysed the PCR reads with MiXCR anew, one entry per CDR3 protein. The repertoire has some 70,000 distinct CDR3 sequences, around 7.9% of them found once; the top ten carry approximately 2.4%. This clonotype has a count of ten or more. The clonotype comes from a human donor who donated a stem cell graft to a child with acute lymphoblastic leukemia. This material consisted of PBMCs from the stem cell graft donor, taken from the stem cell graft. The rearrangement uses TRBV10-3 and TRBJ1-2; 7 positions agree with TRBD1. The CDR3 spells CASTGDYGYTF. In DNA, the CDR3 is TGTGCCTCTACAGGGGATTATGGCTACACCTTC.